These 4 T cell receptor beta chains originate from one sample sequenced in a study of radiotherapy plus CTLA-4 blockade in lung cancer. Data came from immunoSEQ multiplex PCR; TCRdb stores just in-frame clones and leaves some out. This table holds around 82,000 clones, 60% to 85% found once. The sample was peripheral blood, taken from a patient treated with radiotherapy plus ipilimumab. All receptors come from a human donor with non-small cell lung cancer whose response to radiotherapy plus ipilimumab could not be evaluated. Some clones in this sample may be carry-over from other donors' samples.

The CDR3 nucleotides are TGTGCCAGCAGCTTAGGAGGGGACTATGAAAAACTGTTTTTT. Translation: CASSLGGDYEKLFF. The chain couples TRBV7-8 to TRBJ1-4; tentatively, D is TRBD1 (5 bases). Deletions cut 1 base from V and 6 bases from J, with 9 bases between. Germline V gives CDR1 SGHVS, CDR2 FQNEAQ. The CDR3 is made up of 14 amino acids.

The chain employs TRBV7-2 and TRBJ2-1; D gene unclear. The length of the CDR3 is 15 residues. Germline V lookup: CDR1 SGHTA, CDR2 FQGNSA. Trimming pared 0 bases from V and 3 bases from J, leaving 9 bases between. CDR3 sequence reads: CASSLAVTNYNEQFF. In DNA form, the CDR3 reads TGTGCCAGCAGCTTAGCGGTGACAAACTACAATGAGCAGTTCTTC.

Of note for this clone: In the same sample, other DNA sequences code for this CDR3. V gene TRBV10-3 combines with J gene TRBJ1-2; D ambiguous. Looked up from germline, CDR1 is ENHRY and CDR2 is SYGVKD. The CDR3 extends over 11 amino acids. V lost 4 bases to trimming and J lost 4 bases, with 4 bases between them. Written as DNA, the CDR3 is TGTGCCATCAGTGCGGGCTATGGCTACACCTTC. This translates into CAISAGYGYTF.

The V call is TRBV7-9, the J call TRBJ1-1; D gene unclear. Trimming pared 5 bases from V and 3 bases from J, leaving 16 bases between. The germline V gene encodes CDR1 SEHNR and CDR2 FQNEAQ (reference sequence). CDR3 length: 15 amino acids. The CDR3 DNA sequence: TGTGCCAGCAGCCCATGGACTAATTACGACACTGAAGCTTTCTTT. Its protein is CASSPWTNYDTEAFF. The full variable domain, completed using reference TRBV7-9 and TRBJ1-1, is DTGVSQNPRHKITKRGQNVTFRCDPISEHNRLYWYRQTLGQGPEFLTYFQNEAQLEKSRLLSDRFSAERPKGSFSTLEIQRTEQGDSAMYLCASSPWTNYDTEAFFGQGTRLTVV.